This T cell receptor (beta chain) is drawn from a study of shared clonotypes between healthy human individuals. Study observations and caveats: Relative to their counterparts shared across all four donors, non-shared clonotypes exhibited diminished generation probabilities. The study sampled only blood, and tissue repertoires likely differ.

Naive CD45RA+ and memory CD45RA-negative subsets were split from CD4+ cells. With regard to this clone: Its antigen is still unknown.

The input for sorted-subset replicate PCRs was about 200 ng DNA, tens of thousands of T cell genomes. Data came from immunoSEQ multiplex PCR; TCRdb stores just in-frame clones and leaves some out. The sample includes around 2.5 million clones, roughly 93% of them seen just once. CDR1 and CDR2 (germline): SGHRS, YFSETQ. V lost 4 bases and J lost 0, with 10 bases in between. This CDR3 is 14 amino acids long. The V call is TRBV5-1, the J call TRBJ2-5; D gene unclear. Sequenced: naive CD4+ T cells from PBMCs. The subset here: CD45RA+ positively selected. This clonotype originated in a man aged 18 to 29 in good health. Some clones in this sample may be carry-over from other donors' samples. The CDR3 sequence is CASSTGNYQETQYF. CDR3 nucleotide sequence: TGCGCCAGCAGCACGGGTAACTACCAAGAGACCCAGTACTTC.